Ten or more counts support the clone carrying this TCR beta chain. Germline V gene sequence: CDR1 DFQATT, CDR2 SNEGSKA (reference sequence). The CDR3 is 16 amino acids. Trimming took 6 bases from V and 0 from J, leaving 18 bases between them. The sample comes from a study of T cells in Graves' hyperthyroidism and ophthalmopathy. Using RNA transcripts as the source, TCR beta CDR3 regions were amplified. HTBI primers were the set used in a first-round RT-PCR of the TCR CDR3. TCRdb re-called the multiplex PCR reads with MiXCR, one entry per CDR3 protein. The sample contains more than 650,000 distinct CDR3 sequences, 14% of which appear only once. The authors deemed Graves' hyperthyroidism stable absent ophthalmopathy progression within 18 months. Not enrolled were patients with uncontrolled infection, other autoimmune disease, pregnancy or lactation.

The receptor comes from a woman between 18 and 29 years old with Graves' hyperthyroidism. Sequenced material: blood. The rearrangement links TRBV20-1 to TRBJ2-1; perhaps TRBD2 as D (6 bases). CDR3 sequence: CSAPASDGSSYNEQFF. The CDR3 DNA reads TGCAGTGCGCCAGCTTCCGACGGGAGCTCCTACAATGAGCAGTTCTTC.